The source of this T cell receptor beta chain is a study of vaccination effects on CD4 cells after COVID-19. Whole-study findings and limits: Both infection-induced and vaccine-induced clones contracted markedly at late post-vaccination timepoints.

Prior to sequencing, the ViraFEST assay stimulated PBMC with viral peptide pools, which expanded the antigen-specific CD4+ T cells. Isolation of CD4+ T cells took place after about 10 days of culture. None of these healthy vaccinees had been infected with SARS-CoV-2 before vaccination. Every well housed 2.1 million or so PBMC, which grew in culture alongside about 9 IU/ml IL-2 and 10 ug/ml peptides. The authors exchanged half the medium for IL-2 medium on days 3 and 7. Repertoires were generated with immunoSEQ multiplex PCR, while TCRdb's copy carries only in-frame clones and drops some. The sample shows tens of thousands of clones, around 78% of them seen only once. To note about this clone: Its antigen is as yet unknown.

This CDR3 is built from 14 residues. From germline, CDR1 is SGHTS and CDR2 YDEGEE. With 0 bases removed from V and 7 bases from J, the gap between germline ends came to 13 bases. Specimen: CD4+ T cells from PBMCs cultured with SARS-CoV-2 spike peptides, collected before COVID-19 vaccination. The chain recombines TRBV5-8 with TRBJ2-5; D may be TRBD1 (5 bases). The TCR was taken from a human donor who received a COVID-19 vaccine. CDR3 sequence: CASSLAPGLGTQYF. CDR3 bases: TGTGCCAGCAGCTTGGCCCCAGGGCTGGGGACCCAGTACTTC.